This T cell receptor beta chain is drawn from a study of CD8 T cells in ankylosing spondylitis (dated by TCRdb to about 2017). Regarding the study in general: T cell receptor beta repertoires were profiled in healthy donors and ankylosing spondylitis patients so that disease-linked TCR variants could be found. The whole study cohort included 85 to 120 healthy donors and under 30 ankylosing spondylitis patients. Peripheral blood was sampled, and synovial fluid was also collected from ankylosing spondylitis patients. Study-wide findings and limitations: The disease-linked clones were reported to be significantly enriched in matched synovial fluid samples from ankylosing spondylitis patients. Blood from ankylosing spondylitis patients appeared to be characterized by a TCR beta motif composed of 7 to 9 highly homologous amino acid variants. The disease-linked clones had a CD8+ phenotype and were found at relatively low frequencies in peripheral blood. Some TCR beta motif variants had previously been reported in synovial fluid and blood of reactive arthritis patients, which suggested common disease-initiation mechanisms.

Sequencing took place on an Illumina HiSeq 2500. Quantitative 5'-RACE with molecular barcodes was used to prepare TCR beta libraries. In the paper's pipeline: A new computational method based on a probabilistic model of VDJ rearrangement was used to identify disease-linked TCR variants. The raw public data were reprocessed by TCRdb itself: fastp quality trimming at Q25, MiXCR clonotype calling, in-frame beta chains only. Every distinct CDR3 protein forms one entry, paired with its most common genes and DNA. What appears here as the V and J calls and clone size reflects TCRdb's work, not the paper's. This sample is represented by 670,000 or so distinct CDR3 sequences; roughly 19% of them were singletons. Around 19% of the sample is held by the ten biggest clonotypes. V is cut by 3 bases and J by 8 bases, and the space between the germline ends is 15 bases. Reading the germline V gene (reference sequence) gives CDR1 SGHKS and CDR2 YYEKEE. The CDR3, from cysteine to phenylalanine, totals 14 residues. Solely the CDR3 DNA is kept, with 42 bases framed from the first base.

This clonotype was seen more than once but under ten times. What antigen it recognizes has not been identified. Base qualities are not at hand, and no much larger clone is one base apart. The chain is assembled from TRBV5-5 and TRBJ2-1; TRBD2 is a weak D gene call, 6 bases matching. The specimen sequenced was blood, either unsorted or a sorted T cell fraction (not recorded which). The TCR sequence derives from a male donor with ankylosing spondylitis. DNA sequence: TGTGCCAGCAGCTCGGGACTCCTGGGGTATGAGCAGTTCTTC. Its coded protein is CASSSGLLGYEQFF.